A selection of T cell receptor beta chains follows, all from one sample in a study of CD4 T cells in relation to SARS-CoV-2 and coronaviruses. No cognate antigen is known for these TCRs. Clones were sequenced by immunoSEQ multiplex PCR, and TCRdb holds only the in-frame ones, with some missing. The sample yields tens of thousands of clones, about two thirds seen once. The sample was CD4+ T cells from PBMCs, cultured in vitro. The receptors were sampled from a human donor in good health. CDR3s include the opening cysteine and the closing phenylalanine or tryptophan. A D gene is named only where the DNA matches it firmly. A row's size may be missing; if present it is once, few, many or a size class.

D gene	clone size	J gene	CDR3 length	V gene	CDR3 protein	CDR3 DNA
TRBD2	few	TRBJ2-7	14	TRBV19	CASSITSGPYEQYF	TGTGCCAGTAGTATTACTAGCGGGCCCTACGAGCAGTACTTC
NA	NA	TRBJ2-7	14	TRBV21-1	CASSLLGVSYEQYF	TGTGCCAGCAGTCTTCTGGGGGTCTCCTACGAGCAGTACTTC
NA	few	TRBJ1-5	15	TRBV19	CASSEQGLSNQPQHF	TGTGCCAGTAGCGAGCAGGGGTTAAGCAATCAGCCCCAGCATTTT
TRBD1	NA	TRBJ2-7	15	TRBV7-2	CASSGAGTGLYEQYF	TGTGCCAGCAGCGGAGCCGGGACAGGGCTGTACGAGCAGTACTTC
NA	NA	TRBJ1-1	19	TRBV11-2	CASSPVVFGGEGQNTEAFF	TGTGCCAGCAGCCCAGTGGTTTTTGGAGGAGAGGGGCAGAACACTGAAGCTTTCTTT
TRBD2	once	TRBJ2-5	14	TRBV10-3	CATGLAGGRETQYF	TGTGCCACAGGACTAGCGGGGGGTCGAGAGACCCAGTACTTC
NA	NA	TRBJ2-1	14	TRBV19	CASSIRGMSNEQFF	TGTGCCAGTAGTATAAGGGGGATGAGTAATGAGCAGTTCTTC
TRBD2	medium-sized	TRBJ2-1	17	TRBV6-2/TRBV6-3	CASSYSLLRGSYNEQFF	TGTGCCAGCAGTTACTCCCTGTTGCGGGGGTCCTACAATGAGCAGTTCTTC
TRBD2	NA	TRBJ2-1	15	TRBV11-1	CASSFAAGAWDEQFF	TGTGCCAGCAGCTTTGCGGCGGGAGCTTGGGATGAGCAGTTCTTC
NA	NA	TRBJ2-2	15	TRBV7-3	CASSLSSGNTGELFF	TGTGCCAGCAGCTTAAGTTCGGGGAACACCGGGGAGCTGTTTTTT
NA	NA	TRBJ1-5	15	TRBV19	CASNPAPRGNQPQHF	TGTGCCAGTAATCCAGCCCCAAGAGGGAATCAGCCCCAGCATTTT
NA	NA	TRBJ1-2	17	TRBV7-2	CASTSLGGRGGGYGYTF	TGTGCCAGCACCTCACTGGGGGGTCGGGGAGGGGGCTATGGCTACACCTTC
TRBD1	few	TRBJ1-5	14	TRBV2	CASRDRASNQPQHF	TGTGCCAGTAGGGACAGGGCTAGCAATCAGCCCCAGCATTTT
TRBD2	NA	TRBJ2-1	15	TRBV3-1/TRBV3-2	CASRIAGGMGGEQFF	TGTGCCAGCAGAATAGCGGGGGGTATGGGGGGTGAGCAGTTCTTC
NA	NA	TRBJ2-5	12	TRBV10-3	CAISAPQETQYF	TGTGCCATCAGTGCTCCCCAGGAGACCCAGTACTTC
NA	NA	TRBJ2-4	14	TRBV11-1	CASSLARTENIQYF	TGTGCCAGCAGCTTAGCGCGGACGGAAAACATTCAGTACTTC
NA	NA	TRBJ1-1	14	TRBV4-2	CASSRMGADTEAFF	TGTGCCAGCAGCAGAATGGGGGCCGACACTGAAGCTTTCTTT
NA	NA	TRBJ1-5	13	TRBV2	CASRRLSNQPQHF	TGTGCCAGCAGGAGACTGAGCAATCAGCCCCAGCATTTT
NA	NA	TRBJ1-2	14	TRBV29-1	CSVEFGHTGYGYTF	TGCAGCGTTGAGTTTGGGCACACCGGATATGGCTACACCTTC
NA	NA	TRBJ2-7	14	TRBV6-6	CASSSTRGVGEQYF	TGTGCCAGCAGCTCCACGAGGGGGGTCGGCGAGCAGTACTTC
TRBD2	NA	TRBJ2-5	15	TRBV2	CASTLFREGGETQYF	TGTGCCAGCACCCTATTCCGGGAGGGCGGAGAGACCCAGTACTTC
NA	NA	TRBJ2-3	19	TRBV7-9	CASSLVRPRTGLGPDTQYF	TGTGCCAGCAGCTTAGTGAGGCCTAGAACAGGACTCGGACCAGATACGCAGTATTTT
TRBD1	NA	TRBJ1-2	17	TRBV2	CASRSSGQVGPMGGYTF	TGTGCCAGCAGATCATCTGGACAGGTTGGGCCTATGGGGGGCTACACCTTC
NA	NA	TRBJ2-5	14	TRBV11-2	CASSLASQGKTQYF	TGTGCCAGCAGCTTAGCGTCGCAGGGAAAGACCCAGTACTTC
TRBD1	NA	TRBJ1-2	13	TRBV2	CASSGDRGEGYTF	TGTGCCAGCAGTGGGGACAGGGGAGAGGGCTACACCTTC
NA	NA	TRBJ2-1	14	TRBV11-2	CASSLVALRNEQFF	TGTGCCAGCAGCTTAGTGGCTCTCCGGAATGAGCAGTTCTTC
TRBD1	NA	TRBJ2-7	15	TRBV5-4	CASSLDRGSSYEQYF	TGTGCCAGCAGCTTGGACAGGGGCAGCTCCTACGAGCAGTACTTC
NA	NA	TRBJ1-1	15	TRBV28	CASSAYDSMNTEAFF	TGTGCCAGCAGTGCCTACGACAGCATGAACACTGAAGCTTTCTTT
TRBD2	NA	TRBJ2-1	18	TRBV9	CASSVLAGVVPGYNEQFF	TGTGCCAGCAGCGTCCTAGCGGGAGTCGTTCCGGGGTACAATGAGCAGTTCTTC
NA	NA	TRBJ2-1	10	TRBV3-1/TRBV3-2	CASRGDEQFF	TGTGCCAGCAGGGGGGATGAGCAGTTCTTC
NA	NA	TRBJ1-1	15	TRBV6-2/TRBV6-3	CASSKAGSGPTEAFF	TGTGCCAGCAGTAAAGCAGGGTCGGGCCCCACTGAAGCTTTCTTT
NA	once	TRBJ2-5	13	TRBV12-3/TRBV12-4	CASRMDGIETQYF	TGTGCCAGCAGGATGGACGGTATAGAGACCCAGTACTTC
TRBD1	NA	TRBJ2-2	14	TRBV6-2/TRBV6-3	CASSLTGDTGELFF	TGTGCCAGCAGTCTGACAGGGGACACCGGGGAGCTGTTTTTT
NA	once	TRBJ2-3	11	TRBV7-2	CASSFRGTQYF	TGTGCCAGCAGCTTCCGGGGAACGCAGTATTTT
TRBD2	NA	TRBJ2-3	15	TRBV6-2/TRBV6-3	CASSYPLAVTDTQYF	TGTGCCAGCAGTTACCCGCTAGCGGTCACAGATACGCAGTATTTT
TRBD1	NA	TRBJ2-7	12	TRBV5-8	CASSPRGYEQYF	TGTGCCAGCAGCCCCAGGGGGTACGAGCAGTACTTC
TRBD1	NA	TRBJ2-6	15	TRBV13	CASSLDRAGANVLTF	TGTGCCAGCAGCTTGGACAGGGCTGGGGCCAACGTCCTGACTTTC
NA	few	TRBJ1-2	13	TRBV28	CASSTGTPYGYTF	TGTGCCAGCAGTACCGGGACGCCCTATGGCTACACCTTC
NA	NA	TRBJ1-5	13	TRBV12-3/TRBV12-4	CASSFSGNQPQHF	TGTGCCAGCAGTTTTTCAGGGAATCAGCCCCAGCATTTT
NA	NA	TRBJ2-1	17	TRBV9	CASSVVPSRGAWNEQFF	TGTGCCAGCAGCGTAGTTCCTTCACGGGGGGCGTGGAATGAGCAGTTCTTC
NA	NA	TRBJ2-1	16	TRBV7-9	CASSLLYLSSYNEQFF	TGTGCCAGCAGCCTCCTTTACCTGAGCTCCTACAATGAGCAGTTCTTC
TRBD1	NA	TRBJ1-3	15	TRBV23-1	CATYLTGEAGNTIYF	TGCGCCACCTATCTTACAGGGGAAGCTGGAAACACCATATATTTT
NA	NA	TRBJ2-7	18	TRBV5-6	CASSLFVPAILPSYEQYF	TGTGCCAGCAGCTTGTTTGTTCCGGCCATACTGCCCTCCTACGAGCAGTACTTC
TRBD2	NA	TRBJ2-2	15	TRBV5-1	CASSRTSANTGELFF	TGCGCCAGCAGCAGGACTAGCGCCAACACCGGGGAGCTGTTTTTT
NA	NA	TRBJ1-6	13	TRBV6-1	CASSERWISPLHF	TGTGCCAGCAGTGAACGATGGATCTCACCCCTCCACTTT
NA	NA	TRBJ1-2	15	TRBV7-2	CASSLSLGKGRGYTF	TGTGCCAGCAGCTTATCCCTTGGGAAGGGACGAGGCTACACCTTC
NA	NA	TRBJ1-2	15	TRBV19	CASSIGQTVSYGYTF	TGTGCCAGTAGTATCGGACAGACAGTGAGCTATGGCTACACCTTC
NA	NA	TRBJ2-2	12	TRBV12-3/TRBV12-4	CASSTPHGELFF	TGTGCCAGCAGCACACCCCACGGGGAGCTGTTTTTT
NA	NA	TRBJ1-5	17	TRBV30	CAWSVLDSRNSNQPQHF	TGTGCCTGGAGTGTACTGGACAGCAGGAATAGCAATCAGCCCCAGCATTTT
TRBD2	NA	TRBJ2-3	17	TRBV4-2	CASSQDASGDLGDTQYF	TGTGCCAGCAGCCAAGATGCTAGCGGGGACTTAGGAGATACGCAGTATTTT
NA	NA	TRBJ2-3	17	TRBV4-3	CASSPQAGGLSTDTQYF	TGCGCCAGCAGCCCACAGGCCGGCGGACTTAGCACAGATACGCAGTATTTT
TRBD1	few	TRBJ2-7	14	TRBV10-1	CASSESQGASLRHF	TGCGCCAGCAGTGAGTCCCAGGGGGCGTCCCTCCGCCACTTC
TRBD1	NA	TRBJ1-1	14	TRBV10-3	CAMRDREGLTEAFF	TGTGCCATGCGGGACAGGGAGGGACTCACTGAAGCTTTCTTT